This T cell receptor (beta chain) was sequenced in a study of shared clonotypes between healthy human individuals. Study-level findings and limits: The generation probabilities recorded for non-shared clonotypes fell below those of clonotypes shared by all four donors. A few donors held approximately 4.6% of naive CD4 clonotypes in common.

The V end was cut by 4 bases, the J end by 3 bases, with 3 bases between. The CDR3 spans 11 residues. The V gene's germline CDR1 is SGHTA and CDR2 FQGNSA. At the deep level, the assay was run. Original data processing: Because ImmunoSEQ provided only junction sequences with no quality scores, the filtering differed. Here immunoSEQ multiplex PCR was the method, and the copy in TCRdb shows in-frame clones only, minus some. V and J calls and clone size are copied from that table; D and trimming were computed from the DNA. In the table there are 2.5 million or so clones, around nine tenths of which are singletons. On this clone itself: What it binds is not known. Other DNA sequences in this sample translate to the same CDR3.

This chain connects TRBV7-2 to TRBJ2-5, with no clear D. Sequenced sample: naive CD4+ T cells sorted from blood. The subset: CD45RA+ positively selected. The clonotype was recovered from a young man in good health. The CDR3 region has the DNA TGTGCCAGCAGCTCTAAAGAGACCCAGTACTTC. Amino acids: CASSSKETQYF.